This TCR beta chain was captured in a study of shared clonotypes between healthy human individuals. Study context: Three plates each covered CD4 naive and memory; CD8 naive two, CD8 memory one.

Samples underwent the assay at deep level. Measured with immunoSEQ multiplex PCR; TCRdb has only the in-frame clones, and not every one. The data contain about 1.1 million clones, approximately 80% of them singletons. Germline loops: CDR1 SGHAT, CDR2 FQNNGV. Trimming cost V 4 bases and J 0 bases, with 15 bases left between them. The CDR3 runs to 16 residues. General study points: Sequencing depth was a factor that was expected to affect clonotype sharing among donors.

Remarks on this clone: What it binds is not known.

Specimen: memory CD4+ T cells from PBMCs. As for subset: CD45RA-negative fraction. The sequence was collected from a man aged 18-30 years in good health. Some clones in this sample may be carry-over from other donors' samples. The rearrangement joins TRBV11-2 to TRBJ1-2; D call uncertain. The CDR3 nucleotides are TGTGCCAGCAGCTCAACACAGACAAGACCTAACTATGGCTACACCTTC. Amino acids: CASSSTQTRPNYGYTF.